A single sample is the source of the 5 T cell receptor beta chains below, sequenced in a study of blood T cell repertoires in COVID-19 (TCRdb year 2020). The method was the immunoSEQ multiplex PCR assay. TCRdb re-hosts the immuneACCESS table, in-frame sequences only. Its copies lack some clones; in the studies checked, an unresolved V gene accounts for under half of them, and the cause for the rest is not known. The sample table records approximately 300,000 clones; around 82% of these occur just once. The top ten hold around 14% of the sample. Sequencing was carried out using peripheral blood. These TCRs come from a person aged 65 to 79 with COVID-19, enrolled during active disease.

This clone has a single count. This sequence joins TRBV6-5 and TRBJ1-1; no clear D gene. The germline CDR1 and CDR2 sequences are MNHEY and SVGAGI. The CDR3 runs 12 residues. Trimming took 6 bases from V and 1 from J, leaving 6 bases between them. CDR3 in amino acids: CASRRRNTEAFF. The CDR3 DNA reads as TGTGCCAGCAGGAGAAGGAACACTGAAGCTTTCTTT.

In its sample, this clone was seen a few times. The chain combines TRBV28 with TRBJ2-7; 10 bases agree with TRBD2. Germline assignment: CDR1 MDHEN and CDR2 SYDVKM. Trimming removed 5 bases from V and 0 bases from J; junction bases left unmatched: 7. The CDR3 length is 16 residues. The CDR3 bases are TGTGCCAGCAGTCCCTCAACTAGCGGGGCCTCCTACGAGCAGTACTTC. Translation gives CASSPSTSGASYEQYF.

The CDR3 DNA follows: TGTGCCAGCAGGGAGGCCCCCGGGGAGCTGTTTTTT. It translates to CASREAPGELFF. V gene TRBV19 combines with J gene TRBJ2-2, with a weak D call TRBD2 (6 bases). This CDR3 region has 12 residues. The germline V gene has CDR1 LNHDA and CDR2 SQIVND (reference sequence). V lost 9 bases to trimming and J lost 6 bases, with 11 bases between them.

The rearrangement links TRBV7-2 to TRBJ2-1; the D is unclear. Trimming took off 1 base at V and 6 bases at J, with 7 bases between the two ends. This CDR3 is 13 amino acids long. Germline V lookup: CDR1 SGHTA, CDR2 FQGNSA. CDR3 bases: TGTGCCAGCAGCTTAGTCCGGGTCAATGAGCAGTTCTTC. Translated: CASSLVRVNEQFF.

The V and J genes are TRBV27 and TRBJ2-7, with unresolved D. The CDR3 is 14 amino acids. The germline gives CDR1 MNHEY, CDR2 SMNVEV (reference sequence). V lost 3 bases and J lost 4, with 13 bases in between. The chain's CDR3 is CASSFSGPPYEQYF. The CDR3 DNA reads TGTGCCAGCAGTTTCTCCGGTCCTCCTTACGAGCAGTACTTC.